The clone carrying this TCR beta chain was seen a few times. Vbeta (60) and Jbeta (13) primers were used in the PCR. The method was immunoSEQ multiplex PCR; TCRdb's version includes in-frame clones alone and lacks a portion of them. In the table there are some 20,000 clones, approximately 70% of which are singletons. The ends were cut back, 6 bases at V and 2 bases at J, with 13 bases in the middle. There are 15 residues in the CDR3. Germline lookup yields CDR1 SNHLY and CDR2 FYNNEI. These data belong to a study of cytomegalovirus exposure and HLA in healthy donors. The chain has TRBV2 and TRBJ2-2, with D tentatively TRBD2 (7 bases). The sample comprised PBMCs. The TCR was taken from a man between 18 and 35 years old in good health and CMV-seronegative. In nucleotides, the CDR3 is TGTGCCAGCAGGCCTGGGGGGGCTAACACCGGGGAGCTGTTTTTT. It codes for CASRPGGANTGELFF. Complete variable domain (other parts from reference TRBV2 and TRBJ2-2): EPEVTQTPSHQVTQMGQEVILRCVPISNHLYFYWYRQILGQKVEFLVSFYNNEISEKSEIFDDQFSVERPDGSNFTLKIRSTKLEDSAMYFCASRPGGANTGELFFGEGSRLTVL.